The 31 T cell receptor beta chains below were found in one sample sequenced in a study of blood T cell repertoires in COVID-19. Sequencing used immunoSEQ multiplex PCR; TCRdb keeps in-frame clones, though not all of them. In the table there are some 120,000 clones, approximately 80% of which are singletons. Material for sequencing was peripheral blood. These receptors all come from a man in his 70s with acute or convalescent COVID-19.

The chain has TRBV28 and TRBJ1-5; D gene ambiguous. Looked up from germline, CDR1 is MDHEN and CDR2 is SYDVKM. The CDR3 has 13 amino acids. V was trimmed by 2 bases and J by 1 base, leaving 3 bases between them. This chain's CDR3 is CASSLASNQPQHF. DNA for the CDR3: TGTGCCAGCAGTTTAGCGAGCAATCAGCCCCAGCATTTT.

This sequence joins TRBV6-1 and TRBJ2-3, with 7 bases fitting TRBD2. V trimming: 0 bases; J trimming: 0 bases; junction bases outside the gene matches: 3. Germline-derived CDR1 and CDR2 are MNHNS and SASEGT. This CDR3 region has 16 residues. Here the CDR3 DNA reads TGTGCCAGCAGTGAAGCCGGGGGGACTAGCACAGATACGCAGTATTTT. Translation gives CASSEAGGTSTDTQYF.

The rearrangement links TRBV5-5 to TRBJ1-3, with D hard to call. This CDR3 region has 15 residues. V was clipped by 1 base and J by 0 bases, with 8 bases between them. Germline CDR1 SGHKS, CDR2 YYEKEE (reference sequence). CDR3 protein: CASSLNGVSGNTIYF. CDR3 sequence (DNA): TGTGCCAGCAGCTTGAACGGGGTCTCTGGAAACACCATATATTTT.

This chain joins TRBV4-1 and TRBJ2-7; 14 positions match TRBD2. Germline V gene data show CDR1 as MGHRA and CDR2 as YSYEKL. This CDR3 has 20 residues. V shed 4 bases, J shed 0 bases, and the junction held 14 bases outside the gene matches. The CDR3 region is CASSPTLGLAGGLLSYEQYF. CDR3 nucleotides: TGCGCCAGCAGCCCAACACTCGGACTAGCGGGGGGCCTACTCTCCTACGAGCAGTACTTC.

V usage is TRBV25-1 and J usage is TRBJ2-2, with 9 bases matching TRBD1. J lost 4 bases, V lost 8 bases, and 11 bases had no gene match. CDR1 MGHDK and CDR2 SYGVNS come from the germline V gene. This CDR3 contains 16 residues. This chain's CDR3 is CASQNGKDRGTGELFF. DNA for the CDR3: TGTGCCAGCCAAAACGGAAAGGACAGGGGCACCGGGGAGCTGTTTTTT.

The CDR3 DNA reads TGTGCCAGCAGTTACTCAACTGAAGCCAAAAACATTCAGTACTTC. It yields the protein CASSYSTEAKNIQYF. This chain connects TRBV6-6 to TRBJ2-4; D unresolved. Germline assignment: CDR1 MNHNY and CDR2 SVGAGI (reference sequence). Trimming pared 0 bases from V and 0 bases from J, leaving 6 bases between. The CDR3 is 15 residues long.

J is TRBJ2-3 and V is TRBV2; 7 nucleotides match TRBD2. The CDR3 extends over 15 amino acids. V lost 8 bases and J lost 2; bases outside the gene matches: 10. CDR1 is SNHLY and CDR2 is FYNNEI in the germline V gene. The CDR3 DNA is TGTGCCAGCGGTCCCGAGCGGGGAGACACAGATACGCAGTATTTT. Translating it yields CASGPERGDTDTQYF.

V usage is TRBV6-6 and J usage is TRBJ1-2; D is uncertain. V lost 10 bases and J lost 4, with 16 bases in between. The CDR3 runs 13 residues. Germline CDR1 MNHNY, CDR2 SVGAGI (reference sequence). The CDR3 DNA follows: TGTGCCACGCGGATAGGCAGACCCTATGGCTACACCTTC. Amino acids: CATRIGRPYGYTF.

The chain uses TRBV7-9 and TRBJ1-4; 12 nucleotides align to TRBD1. Germline-derived CDR1 and CDR2 are SEHNR and FQNEAQ (reference sequence). J lost 7 bases, V lost 2 bases, and 5 bases had no gene match. The CDR3 is made up of 16 amino acids. CDR3 amino acids: CASSLLGQGAGEKLFF. The DNA of the CDR3 is TGTGCCAGCAGCTTATTGGGACAGGGGGCTGGTGAAAAACTGTTTTTT.

DNA of the CDR3: TGTGCCAGCAGCTTAGCGGGGGCCGGACCGGAGCAGTTCTTC. Its translation is CASSLAGAGPEQFF. The rearrangement uses TRBV7-8 and TRBJ2-1; D might be TRBD1 (6 bases). Trimming shortened V by 0 bases and J by 10 bases, and 13 bases separated the two germline ends. CDR1 SGHVS and CDR2 FQNEAQ come from the germline V gene. This CDR3 is built from 14 residues.

The rearrangement links TRBV6-5 to TRBJ2-7; 16 nucleotides line up with TRBD2. With V trimmed by 4 bases and J by 12 bases, 6 bases remained unmatched. The CDR3 has 14 amino acids. Per the germline V gene, CDR1 is MNHEY and CDR2 is SVGAGI. CDR3 in DNA: TGTGCCAGCAGTTCGGGACTAGCGGGGGGGCCGGGGTACTTC. Protein sequence: CASSSGLAGGPGYF.

This clone was detected only once. The chain uses TRBV6-2 or TRBV6-3 and TRBJ1-2; 8 bases map to TRBD1. Germline CDR1 MNHEY, CDR2 SVGEGT. The trim removed 4 bases at V and 3 bases at J, leaving 1 base unmatched. The CDR3 consists of 13 residues. Written as DNA, the CDR3 is TGTGCCAGCAGTTTGGACAGGGACTATGGCTACACCTTC. This encodes CASSLDRDYGYTF.

The chain has TRBV12-3 or TRBV12-4 and TRBJ2-5; D uncertain. The CDR3 has 11 amino acids. Trimming took 8 bases from V and 5 from J, leaving 9 bases between them. In DNA, the CDR3 is TGTGCCAGCGCTGCCGGGGAGACCCAGTACTTC. Translated: CASAAGETQYF.

V usage is TRBV21-1 and J usage is TRBJ2-5; the table's D gene call, TRBD2, was not cross checked with the DNA. TRBV21-1 is noted as a pseudogene. This CDR3 is built from 17 residues. CDR3 in DNA: TGTGCCAGCAGCAAGGCCGCCTGGCGGGGTCACGGGGAGACCCAGTACTTC. It specifies CASSKAAWRGHGETQYF.

This clone came up a few times. The chain has TRBV5-6 and TRBJ1-2; D call uncertain. CDR3 size: 15 residues. Germline assignment: CDR1 SGHDT and CDR2 YYEEEE. Trimming stripped 0 bases from V and 4 bases from J, with 13 bases between. The DNA of the CDR3 is TGTGCCAGCAGCTTGGCGGTTGCCATTTCCTATGGCTACACCTTC. Its translation is CASSLAVAISYGYTF.

The chain couples TRBV18 to TRBJ2-2; 8 positions match TRBD1. V dropped 3 bases and J dropped 2; count of bases not matched to a gene: 5. This CDR3 has 16 amino acids. Germline lookup yields CDR1 KGHSH and CDR2 LQKENI. DNA of the CDR3: TGTGCCAGCTCACCTCGGGACAGGATTAACACCGGGGAGCTGTTTTTT. Its translation is CASSPRDRINTGELFF.

The rearrangement uses TRBV6-2 or TRBV6-3 and TRBJ1-1, with D unclear. Germline V gene lookup returns CDR1 MNHEY and CDR2 SVGEGT. This CDR3 is 13 amino acids long. Trimming removed 4 bases from V and 1 base from J, with 7 bases in between. CDR3 protein: CASSSGGNTEAFF. The CDR3 DNA sequence: TGTGCCAGCAGTTCGGGAGGGAACACTGAAGCTTTCTTT.

This clone came up a few times. Here the CDR3 DNA reads TGTGCCAGTAGGGGCGATCGCTACACCTTC. Translation: CASRGDRYTF. This chain connects TRBV19 to TRBJ1-2; no firm D call. Looked up from germline, CDR1 is LNHDA and CDR2 is SQIVND (reference sequence). Between the trimmed V and J ends, which lost 6 bases and 9 bases, there was a span of 8 bases. This CDR3 is built from 10 residues.

The gene calls are TRBV9 and TRBJ2-2; D may be TRBD1 (5 bases). The V and J ends lost 0 bases and 1 base respectively, with 10 bases between them. The CDR3 is 16 residues long. Germline loops: CDR1 SGDLS, CDR2 YYNGEE. The CDR3 coding sequence is TGTGCCAGCAGCGTAGAGGCAACAGGGAACACCGGGGAGCTGTTTTTT. It specifies CASSVEATGNTGELFF.

The table lists this clone with a count of one. The V and J genes are TRBV4-1 and TRBJ2-7; TRBD1 aligns across 9 bases. Trimming removed 2 bases from V and 4 bases from J; junction bases left unmatched: 9. The germline CDR1 and CDR2 sequences are MGHRA and YSYEKL. This CDR3 is built from 16 residues. DNA of the CDR3: TGCGCCAGCAGCCAACAATCCGGGACAGGGAGGTACGAGCAGTACTTC. Protein product: CASSQQSGTGRYEQYF.

The chain joins TRBV29-1 to TRBJ2-1; 14 bases fit TRBD2. The CDR3 loop spans 15 amino acids. CDR1 and CDR2 (germline): SQVTM, ANQGSEA. J lost 4 bases, V lost 4 bases, and 3 bases had no gene match. The CDR3 DNA reads TGCAGCGTTGGGGGACTAGCGGGGGCATACAATGAGCAGTTCTTC. It codes for CSVGGLAGAYNEQFF.

This chain's CDR3 is CATSSTGLAGVSSYNEQFF. CDR3 coding DNA: TGTGCCACCAGTTCGACGGGACTAGCGGGTGTTAGCTCCTACAATGAGCAGTTCTTC. The chain couples TRBV24-1 to TRBJ2-1; 12 bases match TRBD2. CDR3 length equals 19 residues. Germline V gives CDR1 KGHDR, CDR2 SFDVKD. V trimming: 6 bases; J trimming: 0 bases; junction bases outside the gene matches: 11.

This chain uses TRBV15 with TRBJ1-2, with D perhaps matching TRBD1 (6 bases). The CDR3 is 14 residues long. In germline, CDR1 is LNHNV, CDR2 YYDKDF (reference sequence). With 3 bases removed from V and 12 bases from J, the gap between germline ends came to 20 bases. In nucleotides, the CDR3 is TGTGCCACCAGCAGGGAGGACAGTCCCGGGGGGAACACCTTC. Its translation: CATSREDSPGGNTF.

This chain uses TRBV5-1 with TRBJ2-5, with 7 bases aligning to TRBD1. Germline V CDR1 and CDR2: SGHRS, YFSETQ. The V and J ends lost 1 base and 7 bases, in that order; junction bases with no gene match: 4. This CDR3 has 13 amino acids. The CDR3: CASSLTGAVTQYF. The CDR3 nucleotides read TGCGCCAGCAGCTTGACAGGGGCCGTGACCCAGTACTTC. The complete variable domain, with remaining parts taken from reference TRBV5-1 and TRBJ2-5, reads KAGVTQTPRYLIKTRGQQVTLSCSPISGHRSVSWYQQTPGQGLQFLFEYFSETQRNKGNFPGRFSGRQFSNSRSEMNVSTLELGDSALYLCASSLTGAVTQYFGPGTRLLVL.

This clone was found a few times. The rearrangement links TRBV2 to TRBJ1-4; possible D gene TRBD1, 5 bases. The CDR3 extends over 12 amino acids. Trimming stripped 7 bases from V and 8 bases from J, with 11 bases between. CDR1 and CDR2 from the germline V gene are SNHLY and FYNNEI. The CDR3, as DNA: TGTGCCAGCACCCCTCCAGGGGAAAAACTGTTTTTT. Translation: CASTPPGEKLFF.

J is TRBJ2-5 and V is TRBV4-2; perhaps TRBD1 as D (6 bases). With 0 bases removed from V and 4 bases from J, the gap between germline ends came to 9 bases. CDR1 and CDR2 from the germline V gene are LGHNA and YNFKEQ. The CDR3 totals 14 residues. CDR3 coding DNA: TGTGCCAGCAGCCAAGAGGCCAGGGGAGAGACCCAGTACTTC. Translating gives CASSQEARGETQYF.

Concerning this clone: Other DNA sequences of this sample code for an identical CDR3. The CDR3 DNA reads as TGTGCCAGCTCACCAGGAACAGGGGGAGATACGCAGTATTTT. Amino acid sequence: CASSPGTGGDTQYF. The chain couples TRBV18 to TRBJ2-3; TRBD1 matches 8 bases. The CDR3 extends over 14 amino acids. Germline CDR1 is KGHSH and CDR2 is LQKENI. Germline trimming cut 2 bases from V and 5 bases from J; bases unmatched to any gene: 3.

This rearrangement joins TRBV19 to TRBJ1-4; no reliable D call. CDR1 and CDR2 from the germline V gene are LNHDA and SQIVND (reference sequence). Deletions cut 0 bases from V and 2 bases from J, with 7 bases between. This CDR3 comprises 15 residues. The CDR3 loop is CASSIDLQTNEKLFF. Written as DNA, the CDR3 is TGTGCCAGTAGTATAGATCTACAGACTAATGAAAAACTGTTTTTT.

The chain links TRBV5-6 to TRBJ2-7, with TRBD1 matching over 8 bases. The CDR3 sequence is 15 residues long. Trimming took 0 bases from V and 1 from J; bases not matched to a gene: 3. Germline values: CDR1 SGHDT, CDR2 YYEEEE. The CDR3, as DNA: TGTGCCAGCAGCTTGGCCCGGGACAGGTCCTACGAGCAGTACTTC. Translation gives CASSLARDRSYEQYF.

This clone was observed a single time. The J gene is TRBJ1-3, the V gene TRBV6-5; possibly TRBD1 for D (6 bases). This CDR3 spans 15 amino acids. Trimming took 6 bases from V and 2 from J, leaving 14 bases between them. Germline V gene data show CDR1 as MNHEY and CDR2 as SVGAGI. DNA of the CDR3: TGTGCCAGCAGGTCCACAGGGATCGCTGGAAACACCATATATTTT. Amino acids: CASRSTGIAGNTIYF.

V is TRBV28 and J is TRBJ1-5; no reliable D call. V lost 6 bases and J 11 bases, leaving 26 bases between the germline ends. CDR3 size: 16 residues. Germline lookup yields CDR1 MDHEN and CDR2 SYDVKM. The CDR3 here is CASSPRTGGLAGTQHF. CDR3 nucleotides: TGTGCCAGCAGCCCACGGACGGGAGGTCTGGCGGGGACCCAGCATTTT.